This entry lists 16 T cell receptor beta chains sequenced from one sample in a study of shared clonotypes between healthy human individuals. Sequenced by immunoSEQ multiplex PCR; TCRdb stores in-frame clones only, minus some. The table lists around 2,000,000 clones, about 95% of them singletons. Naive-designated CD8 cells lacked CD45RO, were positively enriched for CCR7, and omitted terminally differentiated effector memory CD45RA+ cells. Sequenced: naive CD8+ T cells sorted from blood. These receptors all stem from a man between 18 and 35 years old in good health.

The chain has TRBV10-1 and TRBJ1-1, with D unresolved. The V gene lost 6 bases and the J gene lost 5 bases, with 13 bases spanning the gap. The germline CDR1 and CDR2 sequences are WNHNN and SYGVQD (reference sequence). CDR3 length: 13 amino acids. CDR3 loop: CASRSEFETEAFF. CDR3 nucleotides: TGCGCCAGCAGATCAGAGTTTGAGACTGAAGCTTTCTTT.

The CDR3 loop is CASSYGPSGDIQYF. CDR3 coding DNA: TGTGCCAGCAGTTACGGTCCCTCTGGGGACATTCAGTACTTC. The chain carries TRBV6-5 and TRBJ2-4; D gene ambiguous. Trimming removed 2 bases from V and 8 bases from J, with 13 bases in between. Germline CDR1 MNHEY, CDR2 SVGAGI. The CDR3 covers 14 residues.

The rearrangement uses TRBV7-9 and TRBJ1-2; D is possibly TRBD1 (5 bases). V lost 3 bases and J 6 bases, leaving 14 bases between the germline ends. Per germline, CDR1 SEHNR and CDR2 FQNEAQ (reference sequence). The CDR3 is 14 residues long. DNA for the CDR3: TGTGCCAGCAGCTTTCTTCTTACGGACAATGGCTACACCTTC. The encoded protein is CASSFLLTDNGYTF. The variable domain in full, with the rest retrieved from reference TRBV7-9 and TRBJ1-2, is DTGVSQNPRHKITKRGQNVTFRCDPISEHNRLYWYRQTLGQGPEFLTYFQNEAQLEKSRLLSDRFSAERPKGSFSTLEIQRTEQGDSAMYLCASSFLLTDNGYTFGSGTRLTVV.

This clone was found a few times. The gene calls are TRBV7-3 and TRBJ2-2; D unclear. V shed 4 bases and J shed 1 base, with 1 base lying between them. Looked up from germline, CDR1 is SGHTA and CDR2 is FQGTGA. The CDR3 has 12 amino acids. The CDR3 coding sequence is TGTGCCAGCAGCTGGAACACCGGGGAGCTGTTTTTT. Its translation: CASSWNTGELFF.

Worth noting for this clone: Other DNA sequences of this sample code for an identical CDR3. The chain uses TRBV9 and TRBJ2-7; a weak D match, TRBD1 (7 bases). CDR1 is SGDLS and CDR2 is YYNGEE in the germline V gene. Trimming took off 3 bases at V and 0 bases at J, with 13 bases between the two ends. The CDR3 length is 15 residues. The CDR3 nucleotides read TGTGCCAGCAGCGCAGGAGGGGGCAGCTCCTACGAGCAGTACTTC. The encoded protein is CASSAGGGSSYEQYF.

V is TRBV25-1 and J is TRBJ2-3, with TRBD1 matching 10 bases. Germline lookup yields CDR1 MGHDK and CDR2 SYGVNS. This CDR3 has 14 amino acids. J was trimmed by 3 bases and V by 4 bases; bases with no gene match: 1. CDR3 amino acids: CASSAGQGTDTQYF. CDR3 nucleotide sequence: TGTGCCAGCAGTGCGGGACAGGGGACAGATACGCAGTATTTT.

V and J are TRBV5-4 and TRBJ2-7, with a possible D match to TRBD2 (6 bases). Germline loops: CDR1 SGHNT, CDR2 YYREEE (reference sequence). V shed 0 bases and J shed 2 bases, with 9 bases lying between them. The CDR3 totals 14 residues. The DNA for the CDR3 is TGTGCCAGCAGCTTGGACCGGACTACCTACGAGCAGTACTTC. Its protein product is CASSLDRTTYEQYF.

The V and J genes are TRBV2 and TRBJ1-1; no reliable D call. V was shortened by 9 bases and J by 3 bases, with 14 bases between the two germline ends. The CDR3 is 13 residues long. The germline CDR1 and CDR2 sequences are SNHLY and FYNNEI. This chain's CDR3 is CARRSYVDTEAFF. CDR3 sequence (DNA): TGTGCCAGACGGTCCTATGTCGACACTGAAGCTTTCTTT.

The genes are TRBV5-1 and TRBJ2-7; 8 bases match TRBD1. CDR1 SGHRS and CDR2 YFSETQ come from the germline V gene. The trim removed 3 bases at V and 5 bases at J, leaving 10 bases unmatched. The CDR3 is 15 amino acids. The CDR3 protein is CASSSYGQGVHEQYF. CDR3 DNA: TGCGCCAGCAGCTCATACGGACAGGGAGTCCACGAGCAGTACTTC.

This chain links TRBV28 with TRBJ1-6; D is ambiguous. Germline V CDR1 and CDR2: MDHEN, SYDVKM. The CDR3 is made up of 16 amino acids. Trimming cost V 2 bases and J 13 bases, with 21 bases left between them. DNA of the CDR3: TGTGCCAGCAGTTTACCCTCAGGTACCGACTCTTGGCCCCTCCACTTT. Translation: CASSLPSGTDSWPLHF.

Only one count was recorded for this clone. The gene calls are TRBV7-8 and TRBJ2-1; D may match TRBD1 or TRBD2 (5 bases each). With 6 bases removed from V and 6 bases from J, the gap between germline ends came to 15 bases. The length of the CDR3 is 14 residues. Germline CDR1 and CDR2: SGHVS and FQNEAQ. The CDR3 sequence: CASSPDYGGNEQFF. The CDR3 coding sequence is TGTGCCAGCAGTCCCGATTATGGGGGCAATGAGCAGTTCTTC. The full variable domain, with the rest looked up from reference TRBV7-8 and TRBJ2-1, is GAGVSQSPRYKVAKRGQDVALRCDPISGHVSLFWYQQALGQGPEFLTYFQNEAQLDKSGLPSDRFFAERPEGSVSTLKIQRTQQEDSAVYLCASSPDYGGNEQFFGPGTRLTVL.

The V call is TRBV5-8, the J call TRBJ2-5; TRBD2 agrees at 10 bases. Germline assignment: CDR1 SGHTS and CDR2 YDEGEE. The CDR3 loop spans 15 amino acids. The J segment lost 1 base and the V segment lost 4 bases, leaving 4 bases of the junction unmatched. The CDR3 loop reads CASSPWTSGQETQYF. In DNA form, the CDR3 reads TGTGCCAGCAGCCCCTGGACTAGCGGCCAAGAGACCCAGTACTTC.

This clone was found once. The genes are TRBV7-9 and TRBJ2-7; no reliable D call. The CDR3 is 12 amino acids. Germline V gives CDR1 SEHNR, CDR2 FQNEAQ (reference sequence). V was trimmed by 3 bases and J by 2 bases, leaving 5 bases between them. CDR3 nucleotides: TGTGCCAGCAGCTTGCTAACCTACGAGCAGTACTTC. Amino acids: CASSLLTYEQYF.

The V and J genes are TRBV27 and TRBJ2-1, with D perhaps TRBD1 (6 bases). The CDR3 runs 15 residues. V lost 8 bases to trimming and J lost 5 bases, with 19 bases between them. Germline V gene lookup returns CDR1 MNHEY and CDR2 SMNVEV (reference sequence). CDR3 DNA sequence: TGTGCCAGCGGGGTGGGGGACAAAACCAACAATGAGCAGTTCTTC. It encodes CASGVGDKTNNEQFF.

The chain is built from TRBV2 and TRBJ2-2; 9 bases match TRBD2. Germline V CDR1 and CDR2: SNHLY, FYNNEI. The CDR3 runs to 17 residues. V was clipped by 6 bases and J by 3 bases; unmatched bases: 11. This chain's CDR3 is CASSALLAGSHTGELFF. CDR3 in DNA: TGTGCCAGCAGCGCCCTACTAGCGGGCTCTCACACCGGGGAGCTGTTTTTT.

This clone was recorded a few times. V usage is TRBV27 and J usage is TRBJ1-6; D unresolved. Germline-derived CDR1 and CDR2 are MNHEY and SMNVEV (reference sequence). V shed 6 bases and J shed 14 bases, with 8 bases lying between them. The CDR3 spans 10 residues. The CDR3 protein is CASRPATLHF. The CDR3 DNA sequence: TGTGCCAGCAGGCCCGCGACCCTCCACTTT.